The source of this TCR beta chain is a study of T cells in Graves' hyperthyroidism and ophthalmopathy. Regarding the study as a whole: A model built on 13 V-J features separated ophthalmopathy from stable hyperthyroidism.

Points on this clonotype: Antigen: not known.

What was amplified from RNA transcripts were TCR beta CDR3 regions. TCR CDR3 regions were first amplified by RT-PCR with HTBI primers. TCRdb itself ran the multiplex PCR reads through MiXCR, one entry per CDR3 protein. Of approximately 600,000 distinct CDR3 sequences in the sample, roughly 13% were seen once. CDR1 is SGHKS, CDR2 YYEKEE, per germline (reference sequence). J was trimmed by 6 bases and V by 4 bases; bases with no gene match: 12. This CDR3 spans 16 amino acids. This clonotype was sampled from a woman aged 25 to 39 with Graves' hyperthyroidism that later progressed to Graves' ophthalmopathy. This rearrangement joins TRBV5-5 to TRBJ2-2, with 7 positions matching TRBD1. Source material: blood. The CDR3, as DNA: TGTGCCAGCAGCCGTCGGACAGGCCGAGGGTCCGGGGAGCTGTTTTTT. Translating it yields CASSRRTGRGSGELFF. Complete variable domain (other parts from reference TRBV5-5 and TRBJ2-2): DAGVTQSPTHLIKTRGQQVTLRCSPISGHKSVSWYQQVLGQGPQFIFQYYEKEERGRGNFPDRFSARQFPNYSSELNVNALLLGDSALYLCASSRRTGRGSGELFFGEGSRLTVL.